Listed below are T cell receptor beta chains from one sample, sequenced in a study of metastatic and nonmetastatic thyroid tumors. TCRdb re-processed the PCR reads through MiXCR. The table has just under 60,000 clones, 15% to 20% seen once. Sample: blood. The receptor set was obtained from a male donor with papillary thyroid cancer or a benign thyroid nodule (not recorded which). Some clones in this sample may be carry-over from other donors' samples. CDR3s include the opening cysteine and the closing phenylalanine or tryptophan. The D gene is left open where the match is weak. Clone size, where shown, is once, few, many, or a class for clones that have expanded.

cdr3_aa cdr3_nt v_call d_call j_call clone_size
CASSRTGGYTGELFF TGTGCCAGCAGCCGGACAGGGGGCTACACCGGGGAGCTGTTTTTT TRBV7-3 TRBD1 TRBJ2-2 many
CASSAGLASSYNEQFF TGTGCCAGCAGCGCGGGACTAGCGAGCTCCTACAATGAGCAGTTCTTC TRBV9 TRBD2 TRBJ2-1 many
CASSDRVVSYQPQHF TGTGCCAGCAGTGACAGGGTAGTTAGCTATCAGCCCCAGCATTTT TRBV2 NA TRBJ1-5 few
CASSHPTRGQLGSGNTIYF TGTGCCAGCAGCCACCCGACCCGAGGACAGCTTGGTTCTGGAAACACCATATATTTT TRBV7-3 NA TRBJ1-3 many
CASSEQNYGYTF TGTGCCAGCAGTGAACAGAACTATGGCTACACCTTC TRBV2 NA TRBJ1-2 many
CASSLLGVYYGYTF TGTGCCAGCTCCCTGTTGGGGGTCTACTATGGCTACACCTTT TRBV6-1 NA TRBJ1-2 few
CASSLARASNYGYTF TGTGCCAGCAGCTTAGCAAGGGCTTCTAACTATGGCTACACCTTC TRBV7-2 NA TRBJ1-2 many
CASSTWDNYNEQFF TGTGCCAGCTCAACCTGGGACAACTACAATGAGCAGTTCTTC TRBV18 NA TRBJ2-1 many
CASILPASSYEQYF TGTGCCAGTATCCTACCAGCAAGCTCCTACGAGCAGTACTTC TRBV7-8 NA TRBJ2-7 NA
CAWSRDRVSGNTIYF TGTGCCTGGAGCCGGGACAGGGTCTCTGGAAACACCATATATTTT TRBV30 TRBD1 TRBJ1-3 many
CASSLQSTSGTWSYNEQFF TGTGCCAGCAGCTTACAATCTACTAGCGGGACTTGGTCCTACAATGAGCAGTTCTTC TRBV11-2 TRBD2 TRBJ2-1 NA
CASSLAVGGPNSPLHF TGCGCCAGCAGCTTGGCCGTCGGGGGGCCGAATTCACCCCTCCACTTT TRBV5-1 NA TRBJ1-6 NA
CASSIRAGARAEQFF TGTGCCAGTAGTATAAGAGCGGGGGCGCGCGCTGAGCAGTTCTTC TRBV19 TRBD2 TRBJ2-1 many
CASSEGVEGYTF TGCGCCAGCAGTGAGGGGGTGGAGGGCTACACCTTC TRBV5-1 NA TRBJ1-2 many
CASSPRGAMGGMNTEAFF TGTGCCAGCAGCCCTCGAGGGGCGATGGGGGGAATGAACACTGAAGCTTTCTTT TRBV11-2 NA TRBJ1-1 NA
CASSALQGWETQYF TGTGCCAGCAGCGCTCTACAGGGATGGGAGACCCAGTACTTC TRBV28 NA TRBJ2-5 many
CASSSRTGISPDTQYF TGTGCCAGCAGTTCTCGGACAGGGATCTCTCCAGATACGCAGTATTTT TRBV28 TRBD1 TRBJ2-3 many
CASSLLGAEGTQYF TGTGCCAGCAGCTTATTAGGGGCGGAGGGGACCCAGTACTTC TRBV7-2 NA TRBJ2-5 many
CSAKPPTQYKNYGYTF TGCAGTGCTAAGCCTCCTACACAATACAAGAACTATGGCTACACCTTC TRBV20-1 NA TRBJ1-2 many
CASSYAFGTSGRLGGDGELFF TGTGCCAGCAGCTACGCCTTCGGGACTAGCGGGAGATTGGGTGGTGACGGGGAGCTGTTTTTT TRBV12-1 NA TRBJ2-2 NA
CAISEPEAFTDQWDEQFF TGTGCCATCAGTGAGCCCGAGGCCTTTACGGACCAGTGGGATGAGCAGTTCTTC TRBV10-3 NA TRBJ2-1 NA
CASSPAGGVTDTQYF TGTGCCAGCAGCCCAGCGGGGGGGGTCACAGATACGCAGTATTTT TRBV27 TRBD2 TRBJ2-3 many
CASSRPGDGKLFF TGTGCCAGCAGCCGCCCTGGGGACGGGAAACTGTTTTTT TRBV6-1 NA TRBJ1-4 many
CASSQNSGTRGDTQYF TGTGCCAGCAGCCAAAATAGCGGGACCCGCGGAGATACGCAGTATTTT TRBV5-6 TRBD2 TRBJ2-3 NA
CASSPGQGASYEQYF TGTGCCAGCAGCCCAGGACAGGGGGCTTCCTACGAGCAGTACTTC TRBV2 TRBD1 TRBJ2-7 few
CASSPRGARATGELFF TGCGCCAGCAGCCCTCGTGGGGCCCGTGCCACCGGTGAGCTGTTTTTT TRBV5-1 NA TRBJ2-2 NA
CSVGRQGPTGELFF TGCAGCGTTGGACGACAGGGGCCTACCGGGGAGCTGTTTTTT TRBV29-1 TRBD1 TRBJ2-2 many
CSARLAGSWAVTDTQYF TGCAGTGCCAGACTAGCGGGAAGTTGGGCAGTCACAGATACGCAATATTTT TRBV20-1 TRBD2 TRBJ2-3 once
CASSSSITGRDRNYEQYF TGTGCCAGCAGCTCCTCCATCACCGGGAGGGACAGGAACTACGAGCAGTACTTC TRBV13 NA TRBJ2-7 NA